This TCR beta chain was sequenced for a study of blood T cell repertoires in COVID-19. The CDR3 length is 13 residues. Trimming removed 8 bases from V and 5 bases from J, with 13 bases in between. Germline V gene sequence: CDR1 LNHDA, CDR2 SQIVND (reference sequence). Clones were sequenced by immunoSEQ multiplex PCR, and TCRdb holds only the in-frame ones, with some missing. The sample records 320,000 or so clones, around 86% being singletons. The V and J genes are TRBV19 and TRBJ1-5, with unresolved D. The receptor comes from a man in his 60s who had recovered from COVID-19. Sample: PBMCs or T cells enriched from blood (not recorded which). CDR3 protein: CASELGLDQPQHF. The CDR3 DNA is TGTGCCAGTGAATTAGGACTAGATCAGCCCCAGCATTTT.